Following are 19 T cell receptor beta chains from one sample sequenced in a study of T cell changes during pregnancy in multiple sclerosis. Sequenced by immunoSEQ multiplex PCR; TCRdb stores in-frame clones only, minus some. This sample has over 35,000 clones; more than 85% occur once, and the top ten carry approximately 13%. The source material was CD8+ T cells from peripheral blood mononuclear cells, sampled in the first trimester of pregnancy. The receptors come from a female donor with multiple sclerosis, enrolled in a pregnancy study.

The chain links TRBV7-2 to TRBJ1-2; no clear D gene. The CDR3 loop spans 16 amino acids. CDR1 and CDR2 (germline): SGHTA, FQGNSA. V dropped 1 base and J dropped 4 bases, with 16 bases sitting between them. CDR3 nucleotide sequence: TGTGCCAGCAGCTTAGTGTTTGGGGAGTTGGGCTATGGCTACACCTTC. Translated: CASSLVFGELGYGYTF.

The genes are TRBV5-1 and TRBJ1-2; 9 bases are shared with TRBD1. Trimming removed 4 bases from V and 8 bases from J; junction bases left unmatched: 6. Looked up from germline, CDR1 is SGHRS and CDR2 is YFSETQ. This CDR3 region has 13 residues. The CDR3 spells CASSTGQGEGYTF. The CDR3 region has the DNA TGCGCCAGCAGCACGGGACAGGGAGAAGGCTACACCTTC.

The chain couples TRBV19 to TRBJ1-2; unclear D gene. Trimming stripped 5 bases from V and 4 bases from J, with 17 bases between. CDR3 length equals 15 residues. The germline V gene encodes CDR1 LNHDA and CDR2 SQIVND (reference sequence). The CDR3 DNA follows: TGTGCCAGTAGTCCCCGGACTGCTAGTTCCTATGGCTACACCTTC. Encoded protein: CASSPRTASSYGYTF. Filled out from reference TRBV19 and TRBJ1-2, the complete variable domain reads DGGITQSPKYLFRKEGQNVTLSCEQNLNHDAMYWYRQDPGQGLRLIYYSQIVNDFQKGDIAEGYSVSREKKESFPLTVTSAQKNPTAFYLCASSPRTASSYGYTFGSGTRLTVV.

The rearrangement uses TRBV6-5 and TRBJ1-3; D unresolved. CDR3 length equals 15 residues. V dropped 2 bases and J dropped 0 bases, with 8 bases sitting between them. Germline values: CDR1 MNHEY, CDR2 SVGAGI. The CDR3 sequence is CASSYGRYSGNTIYF. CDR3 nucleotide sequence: TGTGCCAGCAGTTACGGCAGATACTCTGGAAACACCATATATTTT.

CDR3: CASGNPTEFYNEQFF. DNA of the CDR3: TGTGCTAGTGGTAATCCGACAGAGTTTTACAATGAGCAGTTCTTC. The rearrangement links TRBV12-5 to TRBJ2-1, with D maybe TRBD1 (5 bases). The CDR3 extends over 15 amino acids. Trimming left V 5 bases short and J 4 bases short, with 15 bases between. The V gene's germline CDR1 is LGHNT and CDR2 FRNRAP.

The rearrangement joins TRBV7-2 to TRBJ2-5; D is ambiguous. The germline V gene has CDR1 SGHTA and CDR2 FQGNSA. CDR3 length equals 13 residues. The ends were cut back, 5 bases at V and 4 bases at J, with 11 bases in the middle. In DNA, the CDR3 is TGTGCCAGCAGCCCTCAGGTGCGAGAGACCCAGTACTTC. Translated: CASSPQVRETQYF.

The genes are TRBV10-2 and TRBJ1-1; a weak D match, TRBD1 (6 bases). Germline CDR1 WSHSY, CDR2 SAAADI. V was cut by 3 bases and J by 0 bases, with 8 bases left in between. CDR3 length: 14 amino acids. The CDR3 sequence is CASSEPGVNTEAFF. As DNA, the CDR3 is TGCGCCAGCAGTGAACCAGGGGTGAACACTGAAGCTTTCTTT.

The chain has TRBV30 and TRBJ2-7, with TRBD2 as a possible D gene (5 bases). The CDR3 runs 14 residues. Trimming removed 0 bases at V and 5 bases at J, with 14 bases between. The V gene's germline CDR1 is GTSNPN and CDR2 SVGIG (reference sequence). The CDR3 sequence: CAWSVDARAHEQYF. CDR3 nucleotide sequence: TGTGCCTGGAGTGTAGACGCGAGGGCCCACGAGCAGTACTTC.

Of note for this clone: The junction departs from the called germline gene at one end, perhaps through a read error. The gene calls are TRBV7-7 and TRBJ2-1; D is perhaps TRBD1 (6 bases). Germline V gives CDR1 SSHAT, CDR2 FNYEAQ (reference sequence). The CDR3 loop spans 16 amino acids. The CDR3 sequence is CASSLESGAPYNEQFF. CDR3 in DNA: TGTGCTAGCAGCTTAGAGTCAGGGGCCCCCTACAATGAGCAGTTCTTC. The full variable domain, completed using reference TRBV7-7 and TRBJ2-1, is GAGVSQSPRYKVTKRGQDVTLRCDPISSHATLYWYQQALGQGPEFLTYFNYEAQPDKSGLPSDRFSAERPEGSISTLTIQRTEQRDSAMYRCASSLESGAPYNEQFFGPGTRLTVL.

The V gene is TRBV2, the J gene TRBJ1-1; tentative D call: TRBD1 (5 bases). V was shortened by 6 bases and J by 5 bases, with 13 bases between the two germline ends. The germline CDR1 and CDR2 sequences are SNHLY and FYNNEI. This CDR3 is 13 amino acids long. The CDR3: CASRSGGGTEAFF. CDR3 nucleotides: TGTGCCAGCAGATCTGGGGGGGGTACTGAAGCTTTCTTT.

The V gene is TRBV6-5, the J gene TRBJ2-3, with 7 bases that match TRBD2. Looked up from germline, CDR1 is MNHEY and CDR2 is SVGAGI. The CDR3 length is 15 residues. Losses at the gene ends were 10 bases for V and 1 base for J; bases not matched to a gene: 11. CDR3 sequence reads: CATQPDGGGTDTQYF. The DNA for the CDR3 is TGTGCCACCCAGCCCGATGGGGGGGGCACAGATACGCAGTATTTT.

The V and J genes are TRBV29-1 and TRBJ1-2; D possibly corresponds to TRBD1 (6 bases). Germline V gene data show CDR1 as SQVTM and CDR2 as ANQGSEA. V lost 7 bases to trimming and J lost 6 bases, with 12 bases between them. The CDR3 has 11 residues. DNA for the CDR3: TGCAGCGCAAGGACAGACGATGGCTACACCTTC. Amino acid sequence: CSARTDDGYTF. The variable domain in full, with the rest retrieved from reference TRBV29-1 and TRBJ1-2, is SAVISQKPSRDICQRGTSLTIQCQVDSQVTMMFWYRQQPGQSLTLIATANQGSEATYESGFVIDKFPISRPNLTFSTLTVSNMSPEDSSIYLCSARTDDGYTFGSGTRLTVV.

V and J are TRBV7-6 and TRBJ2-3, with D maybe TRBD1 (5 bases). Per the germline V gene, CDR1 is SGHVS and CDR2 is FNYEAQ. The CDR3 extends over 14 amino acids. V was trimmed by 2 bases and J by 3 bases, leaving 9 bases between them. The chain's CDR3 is CASSLLQETDTQYF. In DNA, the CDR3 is TGTGCCAGCAGCTTACTACAGGAGACAGATACGCAGTATTTT.

The CDR3 protein is CASRIGSQPQHF. The CDR3 DNA reads as TGTGCCAGCAGGATAGGGAGTCAGCCCCAGCATTTT. The V call is TRBV27, the J call TRBJ1-5; D not resolved. Per the germline V gene, CDR1 is MNHEY and CDR2 is SMNVEV (reference sequence). Trimming took 6 bases from V and 6 from J, leaving 9 bases between them. The CDR3 length is 12 residues.

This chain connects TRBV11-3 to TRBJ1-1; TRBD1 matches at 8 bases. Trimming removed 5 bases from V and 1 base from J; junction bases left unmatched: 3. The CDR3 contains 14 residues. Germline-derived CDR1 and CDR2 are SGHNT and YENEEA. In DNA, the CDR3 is TGTGCCAGCAGCCCCGGGACAGGGAACACTGAAGCTTTCTTT. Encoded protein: CASSPGTGNTEAFF. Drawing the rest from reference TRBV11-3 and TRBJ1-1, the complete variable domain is EAGVVQSPRYKIIEKKQPVAFWCNPISGHNTLYWYLQNLGQGPELLIRYENEEAVDDSQLPKDRFSAERLKGVDSTLKIQPAELGDSAVYLCASSPGTGNTEAFFGQGTRLTVV.

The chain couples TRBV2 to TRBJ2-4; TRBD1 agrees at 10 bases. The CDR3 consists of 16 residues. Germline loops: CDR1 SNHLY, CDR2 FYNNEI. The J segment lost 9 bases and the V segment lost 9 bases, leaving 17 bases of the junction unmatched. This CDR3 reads CARGTGVQDGGVIQYF. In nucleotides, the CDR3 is TGTGCCAGAGGGACAGGGGTTCAGGATGGAGGAGTCATTCAGTACTTC.

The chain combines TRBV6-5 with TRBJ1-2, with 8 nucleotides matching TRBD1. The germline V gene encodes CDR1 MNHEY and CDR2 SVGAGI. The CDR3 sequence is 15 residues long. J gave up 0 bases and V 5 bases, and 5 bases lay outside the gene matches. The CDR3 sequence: CASSGQGDPNYGYTF. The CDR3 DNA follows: TGTGCCAGCAGTGGACAGGGAGATCCTAACTATGGCTACACCTTC.

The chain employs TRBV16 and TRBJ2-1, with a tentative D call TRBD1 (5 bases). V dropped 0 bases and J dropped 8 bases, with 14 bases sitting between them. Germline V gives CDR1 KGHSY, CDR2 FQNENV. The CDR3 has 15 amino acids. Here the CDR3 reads CASSQSGAGFDEQFF. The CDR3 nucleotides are TGTGCCAGCAGCCAATCAGGGGCCGGGTTCGATGAGCAGTTCTTC.

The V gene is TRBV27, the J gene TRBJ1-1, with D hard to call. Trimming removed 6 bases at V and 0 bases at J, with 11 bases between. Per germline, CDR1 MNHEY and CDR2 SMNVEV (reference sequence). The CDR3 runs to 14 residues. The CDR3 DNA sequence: TGTGCCAGCAGCGGGGAATTCATGAACACTGAAGCTTTCTTT. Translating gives CASSGEFMNTEAFF.